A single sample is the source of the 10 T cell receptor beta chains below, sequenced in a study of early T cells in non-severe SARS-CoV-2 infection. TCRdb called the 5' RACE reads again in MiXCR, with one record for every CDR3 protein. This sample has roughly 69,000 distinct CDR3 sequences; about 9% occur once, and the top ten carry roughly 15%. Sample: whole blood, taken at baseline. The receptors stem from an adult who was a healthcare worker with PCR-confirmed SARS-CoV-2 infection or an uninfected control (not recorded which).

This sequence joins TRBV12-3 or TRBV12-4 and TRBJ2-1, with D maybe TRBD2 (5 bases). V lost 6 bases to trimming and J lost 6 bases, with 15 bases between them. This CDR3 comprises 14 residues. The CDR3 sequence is CASRSPGGVNEQFF. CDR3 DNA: TGTGCCAGCAGATCCCCTGGAGGCGTCAATGAGCAGTTCTTC.

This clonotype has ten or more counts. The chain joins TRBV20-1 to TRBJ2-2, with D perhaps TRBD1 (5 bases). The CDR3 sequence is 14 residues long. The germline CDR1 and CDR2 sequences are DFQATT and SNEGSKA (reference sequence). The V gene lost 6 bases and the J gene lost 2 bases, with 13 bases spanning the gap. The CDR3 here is CSAPAGHNTGELFF. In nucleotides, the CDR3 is TGCAGTGCCCCCGCCGGACACAACACCGGGGAGCTGTTTTTT.

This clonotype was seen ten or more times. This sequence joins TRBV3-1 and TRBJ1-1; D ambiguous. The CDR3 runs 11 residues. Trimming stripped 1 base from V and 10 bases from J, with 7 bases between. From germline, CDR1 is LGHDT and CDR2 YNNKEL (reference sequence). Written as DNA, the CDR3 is TGTGCCAGCAGCCAAGGACCCCCAGCTTTCTTT. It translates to CASSQGPPAFF.

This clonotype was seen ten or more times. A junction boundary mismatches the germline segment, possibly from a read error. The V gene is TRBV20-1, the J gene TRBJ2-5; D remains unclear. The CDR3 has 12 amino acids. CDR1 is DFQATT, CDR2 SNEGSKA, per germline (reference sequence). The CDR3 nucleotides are TGCAGTGCGAGAGGCAGCAAAGAGACCCAGTACTTC. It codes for CSARGSKETQYF.

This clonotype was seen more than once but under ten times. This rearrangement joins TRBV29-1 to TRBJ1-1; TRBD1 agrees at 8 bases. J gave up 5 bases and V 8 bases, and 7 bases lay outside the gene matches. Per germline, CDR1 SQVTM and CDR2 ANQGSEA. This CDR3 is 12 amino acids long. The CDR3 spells CSINRGRTEAFF. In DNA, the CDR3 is TGCAGCATTAACAGGGGGAGGACTGAAGCTTTCTTT.

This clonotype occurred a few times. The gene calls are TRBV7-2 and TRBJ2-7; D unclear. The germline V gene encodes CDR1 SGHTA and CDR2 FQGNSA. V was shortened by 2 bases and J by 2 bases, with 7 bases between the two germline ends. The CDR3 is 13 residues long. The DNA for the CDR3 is TGTGCCAGCAGCTTACACGGGCCCTACGAGCAGTACTTC. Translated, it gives CASSLHGPYEQYF. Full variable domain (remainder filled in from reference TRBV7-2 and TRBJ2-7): GAGVSQSPSNKVTEKGKDVELRCDPISGHTALYWYRQSLGQGLEFLIYFQGNSAPDKSGLPSDRFSAERTGGSVSTLTIQRTQQEDSAVYLCASSLHGPYEQYFGPGTRLTVT.

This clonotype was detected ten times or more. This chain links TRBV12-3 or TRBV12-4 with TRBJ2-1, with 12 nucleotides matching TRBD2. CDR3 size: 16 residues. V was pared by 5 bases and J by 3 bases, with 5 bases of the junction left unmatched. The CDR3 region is CASSPTGLAGYNEQFF. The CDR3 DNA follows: TGTGCCAGCAGTCCCACGGGACTAGCGGGCTACAATGAGCAGTTCTTC.

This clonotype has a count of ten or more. CDR3 in DNA: TGTGCCAGCAGCAACAACAGGGGAAAGGAGCAGTACTTC. Translated: CASSNNRGKEQYF. This rearrangement joins TRBV3-1 to TRBJ2-7, with 7 bases fitting TRBD1. In germline, CDR1 is LGHDT, CDR2 YNNKEL (reference sequence). The CDR3 has 13 residues. With 5 bases clipped from V and 7 bases from J, the junction kept 8 bases outside the gene matches.

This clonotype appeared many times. The CDR3 loop reads CASSQTLAAEGEQFF. As DNA, the CDR3 is TGTGCCAGCAGCCAAACACTAGCGGCGGAGGGGGAGCAGTTCTTC. The chain couples TRBV3-1 to TRBJ2-1; 8 bases fit TRBD2. This CDR3 has 15 amino acids. Germline V gives CDR1 LGHDT, CDR2 YNNKEL (reference sequence). V lost 2 bases, J lost 10 bases, and 10 bases stayed unmatched.

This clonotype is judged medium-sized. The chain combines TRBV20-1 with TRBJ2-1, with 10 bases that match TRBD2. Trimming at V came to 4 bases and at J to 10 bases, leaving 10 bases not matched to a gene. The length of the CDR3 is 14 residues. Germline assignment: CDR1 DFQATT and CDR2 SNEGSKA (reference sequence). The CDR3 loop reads CSATGGLAIEEQFF. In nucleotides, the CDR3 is TGCAGTGCTACTGGGGGACTAGCGATCGAGGAGCAGTTCTTC.